This is a list of T cell receptor beta chains from one sample in a study of T cell responses to AZD1222 COVID-19 vaccine. Using immunoSEQ multiplex PCR, the repertoire was profiled, and TCRdb retains in-frame clones only, with some absent. Of about 130,000 clones listed, 75% to 90% were seen once; the top ten hold around 1.6%. The input for sequencing was peripheral blood, taken on day 0 of AZD1222 vaccination. The receptors here all came from an adult in good health. Each CDR3 is given with its conserved first and last residue. D genes are given only for firm matches. Rows may omit the clone size; those that give it use once, few, many or a size class.

D gene	V gene	clone size	J gene	CDR3 protein	CDR3 DNA
NA	TRBV5-6	few	TRBJ1-5	CASSHMDRNQPQHF	TGTGCCAGCAGTCACATGGATCGCAATCAGCCCCAGCATTTT
NA	TRBV6-5	NA	TRBJ1-1	CASSQRGGQSEAFF	TGTGCCAGCAGTCAAAGAGGCGGACAGTCTGAAGCTTTCTTT
NA	TRBV6-5	NA	TRBJ1-2	CASTYIGGSSGYTF	TGTGCCAGCACCTACATCGGGGGCTCCTCTGGCTACACCTTC
TRBD1	TRBV7-6	NA	TRBJ1-2	CASSLGTGRNGYTF	TGTGCCAGCAGCCTCGGGACAGGGAGGAATGGCTACACCTTC
NA	TRBV2	NA	TRBJ2-7	CASRDLDPSYEQYF	TGTGCCAGCAGAGACCTCGACCCCTCCTACGAGCAGTACTTC
NA	TRBV6-5	NA	TRBJ1-2	CASQLRAGSYGYTF	TGTGCCAGCCAGTTACGGGCAGGAAGCTATGGCTACACCTTC
NA	TRBV19	few	TRBJ1-1	CASSTTGDNTEAFF	TGTGCCAGTAGTACGACAGGAGACAACACTGAAGCTTTCTTT
NA	TRBV14	NA	TRBJ1-3	CASSQERGGSGNTIYF	TGTGCCAGCAGCCAAGAGCGGGGAGGGTCTGGAAACACCATATATTTT
TRBD1	TRBV2	NA	TRBJ1-6	CASKITGGSYNSPLHF	TGTGCCAGCAAAATCACAGGGGGCTCCTATAATTCACCCCTCCACTTT
NA	TRBV19	NA	TRBJ1-4	CASTSWRGQKLFF	TGTGCCAGTACCTCCTGGCGCGGTCAAAAACTGTTTTTT
NA	TRBV12-5	NA	TRBJ1-2	CASGLWGREHGGYTF	TGTGCTAGTGGTTTGTGGGGCAGGGAGCATGGTGGCTACACCTTC
NA	TRBV19	NA	TRBJ1-5	CASSKGVGRGQPQHF	TGTGCCAGTAGTAAGGGGGTAGGGAGAGGACAGCCCCAGCATTTT
TRBD1	TRBV9	NA	TRBJ1-4	CASSVAQGGKLFF	TGTGCCAGCAGCGTAGCCCAGGGGGGTAAACTGTTTTTT
TRBD2	TRBV9	NA	TRBJ2-2	CASSSRGRGTGELFF	TGTGCCAGCAGCTCCCGCGGGAGAGGGACCGGGGAGCTGTTTTTT
TRBD1	TRBV5-1	NA	TRBJ1-5	CASSIQGAAGQPQHF	TGCGCCAGCTCCATCCAGGGGGCAGCGGGGCAGCCCCAGCATTTT
TRBD2	TRBV6-1	NA	TRBJ2-4	CASSEPGLAGVAKNIQYF	TGTGCCAGCAGTGAACCGGGACTAGCGGGGGTAGCCAAAAACATTCAGTACTTC
NA	TRBV7-9	NA	TRBJ1-2	CASSGDARYGYTF	TGTGCCAGCAGTGGGGACGCCCGCTATGGCTACACCTTC
NA	TRBV5-5	NA	TRBJ1-5	CASSRRPDRNQPQHF	TGTGCCAGCAGCAGGAGACCCGATCGCAATCAGCCCCAGCATTTT
NA	TRBV19	once	TRBJ1-2	CASSIERGARYGYTF	TGTGCCAGTAGTATAGAAAGGGGGGCGAGGTATGGCTACACCTTC
TRBD1	TRBV24-1	NA	TRBJ2-7	CATSDLSPAGGFYEQYF	TGTGCCACCAGTGATTTATCCCCGGCAGGGGGCTTCTACGAGCAGTACTTC
TRBD2	TRBV6-6	NA	TRBJ2-7	CASRPGEGREQYF	TGTGCCAGCAGACCGGGGGAGGGAAGGGAGCAGTACTTC
NA	TRBV12-3/TRBV12-4	once	TRBJ1-1	CASSLYRNTEAFF	TGTGCCAGCAGTCTTTACAGGAACACTGAAGCTTTCTTT
NA	TRBV19	NA	TRBJ2-5	CASSPRGQETQYF	TGTGCCAGTTCTCCCAGGGGCCAAGAGACCCAGTACTTC
NA	TRBV19	NA	TRBJ1-1	CASSMSGNTEAFF	TGTGCCAGTAGTATGAGCGGGAACACTGAAGCTTTCTTT
TRBD2	TRBV9	NA	TRBJ2-7	CASSGGLAGASYEQYF	TGTGCCAGCAGCGGGGGACTAGCGGGAGCCTCCTACGAGCAGTACTTC
NA	TRBV7-8	NA	TRBJ2-7	CASSPKTGTYEQYF	TGTGCCAGCAGCCCCAAGACAGGTACCTACGAGCAGTACTTC
NA	TRBV29-1	NA	TRBJ1-5	CSVELYQPQHF	TGCAGCGTTGAGCTTTATCAGCCCCAGCATTTT
NA	TRBV6-2/TRBV6-3	NA	TRBJ2-6	CASSPDESLWAANVLTF	TGTGCCAGCAGCCCTGACGAAAGTCTCTGGGCGGCCAACGTCCTGACTTTC
TRBD2	TRBV11-1	NA	TRBJ2-1	CASSLATSGDEQFF	TGTGCCAGCAGCTTAGCTACTAGCGGGGATGAGCAGTTCTTC
NA	TRBV24-1	NA	TRBJ1-1	CATSDLWSNTEAFF	TGTGCCACCAGTGATTTATGGAGCAACACTGAAGCTTTCTTT
TRBD1	TRBV19	NA	TRBJ2-3	CASSPTGNSDTQYF	TGTGCCAGTAGTCCGACAGGGAACTCAGATACGCAGTATTTT
NA	TRBV20-1	NA	TRBJ2-7	CSATSHYEQYF	TGCAGTGCTACCTCACACTACGAGCAGTACTTC
NA	TRBV3-1/TRBV3-2	NA	TRBJ2-2	CASSQWTLRGELFF	TGTGCCAGCAGCCAATGGACTCTCAGGGGGGAGCTGTTTTTT
NA	TRBV2	few	TRBJ1-6	CASSEASVNSPLHF	TGTGCCAGCAGTGAAGCGTCGGTTAATTCACCCCTCCACTTT
TRBD1	TRBV5-1	NA	TRBJ2-3	CASSLVTGATDTQYF	TGCGCCAGCAGCTTGGTAACAGGGGCCACAGATACGCAGTATTTT
TRBD1	TRBV11-2	NA	TRBJ2-1	CASRPWTGEFSNEQFF	TGTGCCAGCAGACCCTGGACAGGGGAGTTTTCCAATGAGCAGTTCTTC
NA	TRBV4-3	NA	TRBJ2-2	CASSQEKSRANTGELFF	TGCGCCAGCAGCCAAGAGAAAAGCAGGGCGAACACCGGGGAGCTGTTTTTT